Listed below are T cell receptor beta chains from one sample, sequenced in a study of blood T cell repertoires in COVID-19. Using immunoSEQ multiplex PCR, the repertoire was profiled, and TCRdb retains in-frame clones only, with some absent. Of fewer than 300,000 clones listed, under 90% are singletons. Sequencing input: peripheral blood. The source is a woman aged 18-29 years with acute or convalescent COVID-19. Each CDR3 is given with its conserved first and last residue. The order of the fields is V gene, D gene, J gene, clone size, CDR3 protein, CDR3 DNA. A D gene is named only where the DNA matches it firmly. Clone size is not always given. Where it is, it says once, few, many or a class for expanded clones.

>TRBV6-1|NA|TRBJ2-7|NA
CASSDLRLGREQYF
TGTGCCAGCAGTGATCTTCGACTAGGTCGGGAGCAGTACTTC
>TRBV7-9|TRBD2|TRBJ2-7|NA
CASSLAGTSGRGYEQYF
TGTGCCAGCAGCTTAGCGGGGACTAGCGGGAGGGGCTACGAGCAGTACTTC
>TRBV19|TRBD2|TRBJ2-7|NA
CASRVAGGYEQYF
TGTGCCAGTAGGGTAGCGGGAGGCTACGAGCAGTACTTC
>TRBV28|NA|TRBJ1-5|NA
CASSLVGSGQPQHF
TGTGCCAGCAGTTTAGTTGGCAGTGGTCAGCCCCAGCATTTT
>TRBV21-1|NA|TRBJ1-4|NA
CASSLPERGEKLFF
TGTGCCAGCAGCCTCCCGGAGCGGGGGGAAAAACTGTTTTTT
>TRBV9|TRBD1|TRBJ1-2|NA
CASSVGQLNYGYTF
TGTGCCAGCAGCGTGGGACAGCTTAACTATGGCTACACCTTC
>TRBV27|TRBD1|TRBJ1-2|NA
CASSFGQGDGYTF
TGTGCCAGCAGTTTTGGACAGGGTGATGGCTACACCTTC
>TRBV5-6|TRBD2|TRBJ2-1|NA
CASSTGTSPLYNEQFF
TGTGCCAGCAGTACCGGGACTAGTCCCCTCTACAATGAGCAGTTCTTC
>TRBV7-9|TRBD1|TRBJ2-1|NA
CASSPFRDRNNEQFF
TGTGCCAGCAGCCCTTTCCGGGACAGAAACAATGAGCAGTTCTTC
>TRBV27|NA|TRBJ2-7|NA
CASSLSGQGLTYEQYF
TGTGCCAGCAGTTTATCCGGGCAGGGTCTAACCTACGAGCAGTACTTC
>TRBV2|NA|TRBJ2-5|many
CASSEFLGSGGRETQYF
TGTGCCAGCAGTGAATTCCTAGGGAGCGGAGGCAGAGAGACCCAGTACTTC
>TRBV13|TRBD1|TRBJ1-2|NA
CASSTGEYGYTF
TGTGCCAGCAGCACAGGGGAATATGGCTACACCTTC
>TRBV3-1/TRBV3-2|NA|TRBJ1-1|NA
CATMTGQLNTEAFF
TGTGCCACCATGACAGGACAGTTGAACACTGAAGCTTTCTTT
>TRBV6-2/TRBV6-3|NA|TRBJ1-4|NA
CASSYIGGPGEKLFF
TGTGCCAGCAGTTACATCGGGGGGCCGGGTGAAAAACTGTTTTTT
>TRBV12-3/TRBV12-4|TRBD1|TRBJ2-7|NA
CASSDRDEQYF
TGTGCCAGCAGCGACAGGGACGAGCAGTACTTC
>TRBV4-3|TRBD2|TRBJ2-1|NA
CASSQDPTGLASPYNEQFF
TGCGCCAGCAGCCAGGACCCTACCGGACTAGCGAGTCCCTACAATGAGCAGTTCTTC
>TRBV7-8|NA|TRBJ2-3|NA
CASSEPSTDTQYF
TGTGCCAGCAGTGAGCCGAGCACAGATACGCAGTATTTT
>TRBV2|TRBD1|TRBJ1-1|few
CASSDGTGYEAFF
TGTGCCAGCAGTGATGGGACAGGCTATGAAGCTTTCTTT
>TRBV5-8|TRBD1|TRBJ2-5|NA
CASSPDRGPQETQYF
TGTGCCAGCAGCCCTGACAGGGGCCCTCAAGAGACCCAGTACTTC
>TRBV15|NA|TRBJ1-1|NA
CATSRDVDRPEAFF
TGTGCCACCAGCAGAGATGTCGACAGGCCCGAAGCTTTCTTT
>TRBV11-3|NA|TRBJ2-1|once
CASSLVEGNEQFF
TGTGCCAGCAGCTTAGTTGAGGGCAATGAGCAGTTCTTC
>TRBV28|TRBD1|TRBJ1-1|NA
CASSSQVGQDTEAFF
TGTGCCAGCAGTTCCCAAGTCGGACAGGACACTGAAGCTTTCTTT